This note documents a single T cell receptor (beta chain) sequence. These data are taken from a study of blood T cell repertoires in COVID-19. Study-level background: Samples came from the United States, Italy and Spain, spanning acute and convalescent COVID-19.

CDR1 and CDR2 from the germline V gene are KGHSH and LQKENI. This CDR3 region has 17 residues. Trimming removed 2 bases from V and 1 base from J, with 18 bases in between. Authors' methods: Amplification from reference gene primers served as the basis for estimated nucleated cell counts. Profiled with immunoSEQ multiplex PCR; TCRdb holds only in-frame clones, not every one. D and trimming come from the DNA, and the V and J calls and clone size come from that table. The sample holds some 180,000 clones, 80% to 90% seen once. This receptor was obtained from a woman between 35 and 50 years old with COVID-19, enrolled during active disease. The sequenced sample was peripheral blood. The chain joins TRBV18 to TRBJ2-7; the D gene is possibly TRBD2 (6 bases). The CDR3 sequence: CASSPIDIADLSYEQYF. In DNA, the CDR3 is TGTGCCAGCTCACCAATAGATATAGCGGACTTGTCCTACGAGCAGTACTTC. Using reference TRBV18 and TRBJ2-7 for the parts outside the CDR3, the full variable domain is NAGVMQNPRHLVRRRGQEARLRCSPMKGHSHVYWYRQLPEEGLKFMVYLQKENIIDESGMPKERFSAEFPKEGPSILRIQQVVRGDSAAYFCASSPIDIADLSYEQYFGPGTRLTVT.